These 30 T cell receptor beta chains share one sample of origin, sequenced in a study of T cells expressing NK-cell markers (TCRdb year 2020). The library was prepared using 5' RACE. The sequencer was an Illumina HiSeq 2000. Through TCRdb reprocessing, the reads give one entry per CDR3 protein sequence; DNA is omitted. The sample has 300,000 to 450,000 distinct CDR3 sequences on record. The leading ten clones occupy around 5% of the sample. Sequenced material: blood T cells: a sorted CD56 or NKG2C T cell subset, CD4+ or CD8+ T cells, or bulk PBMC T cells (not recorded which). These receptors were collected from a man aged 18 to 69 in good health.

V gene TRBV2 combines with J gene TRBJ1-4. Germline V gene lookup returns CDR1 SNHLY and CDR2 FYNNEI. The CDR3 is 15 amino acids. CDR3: CASSEGAKFDEKLFF.

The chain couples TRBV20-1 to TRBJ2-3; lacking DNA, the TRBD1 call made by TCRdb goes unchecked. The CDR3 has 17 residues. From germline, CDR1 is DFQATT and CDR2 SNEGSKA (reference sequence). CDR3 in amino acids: CSAAFSAGRTSTDTQYF.

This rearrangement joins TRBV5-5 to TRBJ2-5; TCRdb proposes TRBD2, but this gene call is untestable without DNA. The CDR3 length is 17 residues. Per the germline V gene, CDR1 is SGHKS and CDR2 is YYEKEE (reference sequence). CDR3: CASSLDTSGGHQETQYF.

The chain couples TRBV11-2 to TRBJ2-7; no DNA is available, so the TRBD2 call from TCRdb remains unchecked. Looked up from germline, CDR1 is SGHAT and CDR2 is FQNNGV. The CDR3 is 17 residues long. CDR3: CASSLTSGGGSSYEQYF.

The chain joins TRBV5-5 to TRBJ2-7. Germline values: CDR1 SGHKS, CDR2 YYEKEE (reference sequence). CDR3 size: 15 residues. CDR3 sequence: CASSLAGGQNYEQYF.

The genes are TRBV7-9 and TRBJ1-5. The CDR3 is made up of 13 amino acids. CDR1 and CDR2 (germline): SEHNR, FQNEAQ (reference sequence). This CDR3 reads CASSFAAYQPQHF.

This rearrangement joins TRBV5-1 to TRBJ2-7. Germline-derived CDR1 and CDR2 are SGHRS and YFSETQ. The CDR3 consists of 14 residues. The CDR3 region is CASSLGLSSYEQYF.

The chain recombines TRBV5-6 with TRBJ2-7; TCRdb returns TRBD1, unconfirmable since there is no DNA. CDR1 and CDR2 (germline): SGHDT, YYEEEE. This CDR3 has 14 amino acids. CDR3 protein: CASSRGQFSYEQYF. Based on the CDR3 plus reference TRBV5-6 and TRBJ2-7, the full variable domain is DAGVTQSPTHLIKTRGQQVTLRCSPKSGHDTVSWYQQALGQGPQFIFQYYEEEERQRGNFPDRFSGHQFPNYSSELNVNALLLGDSALYLCASSRGQFSYEQYFGPGTRLTVT.

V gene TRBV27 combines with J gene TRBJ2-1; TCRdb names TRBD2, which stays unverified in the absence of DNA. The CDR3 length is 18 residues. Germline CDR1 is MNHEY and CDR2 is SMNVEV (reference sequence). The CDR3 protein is CASSSPKTLAGEYNEQFF.

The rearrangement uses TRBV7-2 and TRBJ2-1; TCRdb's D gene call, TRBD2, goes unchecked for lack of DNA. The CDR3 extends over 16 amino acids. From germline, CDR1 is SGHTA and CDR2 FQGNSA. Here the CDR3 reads CASSLVAGGLGNEQFF.

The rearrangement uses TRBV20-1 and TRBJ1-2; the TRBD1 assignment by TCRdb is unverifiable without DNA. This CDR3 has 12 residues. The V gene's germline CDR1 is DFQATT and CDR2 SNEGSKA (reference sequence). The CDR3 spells CSARARQGINTF.

CDR3 loop: CASSYRPAGNTGELFF. The chain employs TRBV6-5 and TRBJ2-2. CDR1 is MNHEY, CDR2 SVGAGI, per germline. CDR3 size: 16 residues.

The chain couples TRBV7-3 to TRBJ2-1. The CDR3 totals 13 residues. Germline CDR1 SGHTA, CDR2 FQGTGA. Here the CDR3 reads CASSTRPFQEQFF.

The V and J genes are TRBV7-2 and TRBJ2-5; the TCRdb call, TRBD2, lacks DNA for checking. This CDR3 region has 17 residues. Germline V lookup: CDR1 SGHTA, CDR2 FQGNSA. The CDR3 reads CASSLAPLGLVQETQYF. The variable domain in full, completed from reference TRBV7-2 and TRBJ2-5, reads GAGVSQSPSNKVTEKGKDVELRCDPISGHTALYWYRQSLGQGLEFLIYFQGNSAPDKSGLPSDRFSAERTGGSVSTLTIQRTQQEDSAVYLCASSLAPLGLVQETQYFGPGTRLLVL.

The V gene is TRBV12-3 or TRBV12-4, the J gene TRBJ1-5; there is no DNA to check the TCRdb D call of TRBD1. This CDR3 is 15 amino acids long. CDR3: CASRAGHPSNQPQHF.

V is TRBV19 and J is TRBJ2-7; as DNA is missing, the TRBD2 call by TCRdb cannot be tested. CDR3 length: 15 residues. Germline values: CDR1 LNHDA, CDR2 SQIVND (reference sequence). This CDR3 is CASSLRRGYSYEQYF.

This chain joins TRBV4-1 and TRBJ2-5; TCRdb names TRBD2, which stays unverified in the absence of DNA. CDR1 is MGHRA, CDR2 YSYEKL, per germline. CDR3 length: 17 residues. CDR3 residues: CASSQPSSGGPQETQYF.

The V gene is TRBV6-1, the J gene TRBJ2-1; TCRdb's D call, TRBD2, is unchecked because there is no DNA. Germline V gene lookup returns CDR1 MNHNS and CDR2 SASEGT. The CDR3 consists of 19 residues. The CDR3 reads CASISLAGGPGSSYNEQFF.

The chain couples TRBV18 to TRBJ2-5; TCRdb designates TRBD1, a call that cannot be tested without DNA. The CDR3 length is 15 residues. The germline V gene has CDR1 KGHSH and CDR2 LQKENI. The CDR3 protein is CASSSLGAGGETQYF.

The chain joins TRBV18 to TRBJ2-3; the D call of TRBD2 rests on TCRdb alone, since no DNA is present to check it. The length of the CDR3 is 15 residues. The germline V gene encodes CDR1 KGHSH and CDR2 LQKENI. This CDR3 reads CASSPGPNAADTQYF.

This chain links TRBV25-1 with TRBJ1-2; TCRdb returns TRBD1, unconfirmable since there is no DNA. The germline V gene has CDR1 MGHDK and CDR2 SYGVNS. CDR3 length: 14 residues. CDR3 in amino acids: CASRGGQGEGGYTF.

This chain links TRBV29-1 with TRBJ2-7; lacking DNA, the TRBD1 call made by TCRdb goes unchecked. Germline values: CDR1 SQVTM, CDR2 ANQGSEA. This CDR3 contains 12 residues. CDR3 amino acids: CSVGQGSYEQYF.

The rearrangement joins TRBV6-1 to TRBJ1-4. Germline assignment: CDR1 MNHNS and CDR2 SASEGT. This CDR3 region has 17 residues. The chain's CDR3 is CASSESRRGATNEKLFF.

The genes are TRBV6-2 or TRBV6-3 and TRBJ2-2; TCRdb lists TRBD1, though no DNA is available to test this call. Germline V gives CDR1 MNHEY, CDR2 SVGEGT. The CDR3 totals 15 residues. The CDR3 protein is CASTTLIRGTGELFF.

CDR3: CASSLWGGTEAFF. V usage is TRBV12-3 or TRBV12-4 and J usage is TRBJ1-1; with no DNA, the TCRdb D assignment of TRBD1 cannot be verified. The CDR3 contains 13 residues.

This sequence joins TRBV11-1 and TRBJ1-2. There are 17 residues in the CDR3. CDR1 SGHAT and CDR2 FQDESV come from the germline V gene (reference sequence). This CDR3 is CASSMGSGKRGDYGYTF.

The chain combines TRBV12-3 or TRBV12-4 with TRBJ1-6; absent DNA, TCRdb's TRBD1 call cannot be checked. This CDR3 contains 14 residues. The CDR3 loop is CASSSSGSRSPLHF.

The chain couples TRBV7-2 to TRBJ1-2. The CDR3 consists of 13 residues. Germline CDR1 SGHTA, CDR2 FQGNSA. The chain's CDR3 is CASSLVWGDGYTF.

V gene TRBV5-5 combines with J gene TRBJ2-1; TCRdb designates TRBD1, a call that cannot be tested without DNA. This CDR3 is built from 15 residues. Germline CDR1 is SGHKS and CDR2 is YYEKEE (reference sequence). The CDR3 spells CASRPQGAAYNEQFF.

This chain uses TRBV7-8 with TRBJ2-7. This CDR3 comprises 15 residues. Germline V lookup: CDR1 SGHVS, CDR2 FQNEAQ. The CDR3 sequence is CASSPELASSYEQYF.